Each of the 29 T cell receptor beta chains below was sequenced from the same sample in a study of cytomegalovirus exposure and HLA in healthy donors (dated by TCRdb to the late 2010s). Library preparation employed the immunoSEQ multiplex PCR assay. For the multiplex PCR, a mixture combining 60 forward primers for TCR Vbeta segments and 13 reverse primers for TCR Jbeta segments was used. Held by TCRdb, this immuneACCESS table contains in-frame sequences only and omits some clones. Under half of the omission traces to an unresolved V gene where checked; the cause of the rest is unknown. Here the sample has 220,000 or so clones; approximately 82% occur a single time. The leading ten clones occupy less than 4.5% of the sample. The sample comprised PBMCs. The receptor source for this set is a male donor in good health and CMV-seronegative.

The rearrangement joins TRBV30 to TRBJ2-3; 7 nucleotides agree with TRBD2. V lost 1 base to trimming and J lost 0 bases; unmatched junction nucleotides: 7. CDR1 and CDR2 (germline): GTSNPN, SVGIG (reference sequence). The CDR3 has 16 residues. The CDR3 loop reads CAWSDPSGKSTDTQYF. The CDR3 DNA reads TGTGCCTGGAGTGACCCTAGCGGAAAGAGCACAGATACGCAGTATTTT.

This clone has a single count. The chain employs TRBV28 and TRBJ2-1; TRBD2 matches 15 bases. CDR3 length: 15 residues. Germline CDR1 is MDHEN and CDR2 is SYDVKM. J was trimmed by 7 bases and V by 8 bases; bases with no gene match: 6. CDR3 region: CASVGLAGGTNEQFF. The CDR3, as DNA: TGTGCCAGCGTGGGACTAGCGGGAGGCACAAATGAGCAGTTCTTC.

The CDR3 is CASSLDPSGNEQFF. CDR3 DNA sequence: TGTGCCAGCAGCTTAGACCCTTCGGGCAATGAGCAGTTCTTC. The J gene is TRBJ2-1, the V gene TRBV7-2, with D uncertain. Germline V gene sequence: CDR1 SGHTA, CDR2 FQGNSA. The CDR3 loop spans 14 amino acids. Trimming took off 1 base at V and 6 bases at J, with 10 bases between the two ends.

This chain uses TRBV5-4 with TRBJ2-7; the match to TRBD2 covers 15 bases. V lost 3 bases, J lost 0 bases, and 7 bases stayed unmatched. This CDR3 contains 18 residues. In germline, CDR1 is SGHNT, CDR2 YYREEE (reference sequence). CDR3 in DNA: TGTGCCAGCAGCTCCGGGACTAGCGGGAGGTGGAGCTCCTACGAGCAGTACTTC. Its protein is CASSSGTSGRWSSYEQYF. Together with reference TRBV5-4 and TRBJ2-7, the CDR3 gives the full variable domain: ETGVTQSPTHLIKTRGQQVTLRCSSQSGHNTVSWYQQALGQGPQFIFQYYREEENGRGNFPPRFSGLQFPNYSSELNVNALELDDSALYLCASSSGTSGRWSSYEQYFGPGTRLTVT.

The chain has TRBV7-2 and TRBJ2-5; 7 positions agree with TRBD2. Unmatched junction bases numbered 3, after V lost 1 base and J lost 1 base. CDR1 and CDR2 (germline): SGHTA, FQGNSA. The CDR3 extends over 15 amino acids. The CDR3, as DNA: TGTGCCAGCAGCTTAGGGGGAGGGCCCCAAGAGACCCAGTACTTC. Its protein product is CASSLGGGPQETQYF.

The chain has TRBV7-9 and TRBJ1-1; 7 bases align to TRBD1. The germline CDR1 and CDR2 sequences are SEHNR and FQNEAQ (reference sequence). After removal of 5 bases from V and 6 bases from J, the junction contained 6 bases not matched to a gene. This CDR3 region has 13 residues. The CDR3 loop reads CASSPDRLAEAFF. CDR3 DNA: TGTGCCAGCAGCCCGGACAGGTTAGCTGAAGCTTTCTTT. Full variable domain (rest looked up from reference TRBV7-9 and TRBJ1-1): DTGVSQNPRHKITKRGQNVTFRCDPISEHNRLYWYRQTLGQGPEFLTYFQNEAQLEKSRLLSDRFSAERPKGSFSTLEIQRTEQGDSAMYLCASSPDRLAEAFFGQGTRLTVV.

The rearrangement uses TRBV9 and TRBJ1-1; 7 nucleotides line up with TRBD1. The CDR3 has 14 amino acids. Germline V gene lookup returns CDR1 SGDLS and CDR2 YYNGEE. J lost 1 base, V lost 3 bases, and 3 bases had no gene match. Here the CDR3 reads CASSGGQTNTEAFF. CDR3 DNA: TGTGCCAGCAGCGGGGGACAGACGAACACTGAAGCTTTCTTT.

Comment on this clone: One end of the junction is discordant with germline, which a read error may explain. This chain connects TRBV7-7 to TRBJ2-5; D unresolved. The end of the DNA aligns better with TRBJ2-7, so the J call may be wrong. The CDR3 has 13 residues. Germline V CDR1 and CDR2: SSHAT, FNYEAQ (reference sequence). CDR3 DNA: TGTGCTAGCAGTCCAGATCGAGGCTACGAGCAGTACTTC. Protein: CASSPDRGYEQYF.

The chain couples TRBV7-9 to TRBJ2-7, with D tentatively TRBD1 (5 bases). The CDR3 runs to 16 residues. Germline CDR1 SEHNR, CDR2 FQNEAQ (reference sequence). V was trimmed by 5 bases and J by 0 bases, leaving 17 bases between them. CDR3 DNA: TGTGCCAGCAGCCATGTCGTGGGGCCGAGCTCCTACGAGCAGTACTTC. Protein product: CASSHVVGPSSYEQYF.

This chain links TRBV9 with TRBJ2-5, with TRBD2 matching 9 bases. CDR3 length: 15 residues. The V and J ends lost 3 bases and 5 bases, in that order; junction bases with no gene match: 8. Germline CDR1 is SGDLS and CDR2 is YYNGEE. The CDR3 region is CASSDYDSGSETQYF. The CDR3, as DNA: TGTGCCAGCAGCGATTACGATAGCGGGAGCGAGACCCAGTACTTC.

This rearrangement joins TRBV21-1 to TRBJ2-1; TRBD1, the D gene given by the table, was not confirmed from the DNA. TRBV21-1 represents a pseudogene. The CDR3 sequence is 17 residues long. CDR3 region: CASSKVGSQGSYNEQFF. The CDR3, as DNA: TGTGCCAGCAGCAAAGTGGGCAGTCAGGGATCCTACAATGAGCAGTTCTTC.

The chain couples TRBV6-6 to TRBJ1-2, with 7 bases matching TRBD1. J lost 2 bases, V lost 6 bases, and 0 bases had no gene match. The CDR3 is 12 amino acids. Germline V CDR1 and CDR2: MNHNY, SVGAGI (reference sequence). This CDR3 is CASRTGNYGYTF. In DNA, the CDR3 is TGTGCCAGCAGGACAGGGAACTATGGCTACACCTTC.

The chain is built from TRBV25-1 and TRBJ2-5; D ambiguous. The tail of the sequence fits TRBJ2-7 better, so the J call may be wrong. The CDR3 runs 11 residues. Germline assignment: CDR1 MGHDK and CDR2 SYGVNS. Here the CDR3 reads CASSGFYEQYF. CDR3 DNA: TGTGCCAGCAGTGGGTTCTACGAGCAGTACTTC.

This chain uses TRBV19 with TRBJ2-3; D gene unclear. Trimming removed 6 bases at V and 4 bases at J, with 8 bases between. CDR3 size: 12 residues. CDR1 is LNHDA and CDR2 is SQIVND in the germline V gene (reference sequence). The CDR3 loop reads CASSPVADTQYF. The CDR3 coding sequence is TGTGCCAGTAGCCCGGTTGCAGATACGCAGTATTTT.

A single count supports this clone. The chain has TRBV5-4 and TRBJ2-2; 8 nucleotides align to TRBD2. The CDR3 sequence is 16 residues long. After removal of 0 bases from V and 5 bases from J, the junction contained 6 bases not matched to a gene. Germline V CDR1 and CDR2: SGHNT, YYREEE (reference sequence). CDR3 loop: CASSLVRSGSTGELFF. In nucleotides, the CDR3 is TGTGCCAGCAGCTTGGTGAGAAGCGGGAGTACCGGGGAGCTGTTTTTT. Based on the CDR3 plus reference TRBV5-4 and TRBJ2-2, the full variable domain is ETGVTQSPTHLIKTRGQQVTLRCSSQSGHNTVSWYQQALGQGPQFIFQYYREEENGRGNFPPRFSGLQFPNYSSELNVNALELDDSALYLCASSLVRSGSTGELFFGEGSRLTVL.

The chain recombines TRBV19 with TRBJ1-2; D might be TRBD1 (6 bases). The CDR3 runs to 15 residues. V lost 5 bases, J lost 4 bases, and 17 bases lay in between. Germline CDR1 and CDR2: LNHDA and SQIVND (reference sequence). The DNA for the CDR3 is TGTGCCAGTAGTGGGAGGGGGACGCCCAGCTATGGCTACACCTTC. Its protein product is CASSGRGTPSYGYTF.

The chain joins TRBV18 to TRBJ2-7, with 15 bases identical to TRBD2. The length of the CDR3 is 19 residues. Trimming took 2 bases from V and 2 from J; bases not matched to a gene: 10. Germline CDR1 and CDR2: KGHSH and LQKENI. The CDR3 here is CASSPRGLAGGLKPYEQYF. CDR3 sequence (DNA): TGTGCCAGCTCACCAAGAGGACTAGCGGGAGGGCTCAAACCCTACGAGCAGTACTTC. Variable domain in full (rest from reference TRBV18 and TRBJ2-7): NAGVMQNPRHLVRRRGQEARLRCSPMKGHSHVYWYRQLPEEGLKFMVYLQKENIIDESGMPKERFSAEFPKEGPSILRIQQVVRGDSAAYFCASSPRGLAGGLKPYEQYFGPGTRLTVT.

J is TRBJ2-1 and V is TRBV4-1, with D hard to call. CDR1 and CDR2 from the germline V gene are MGHRA and YSYEKL. Between the trimmed V and J ends, which lost 0 bases and 6 bases, there was a span of 9 bases. The CDR3 covers 14 residues. Written as DNA, the CDR3 is TGCGCCAGCAGCCAAGAAAATCTCTTCAATGAGCAGTTCTTC. Translating it yields CASSQENLFNEQFF.

The chain links TRBV9 to TRBJ2-7, with 11 bases lining up with TRBD2. CDR1 and CDR2 (germline): SGDLS, YYNGEE. With 3 bases clipped from V and 7 bases from J, the junction kept 12 bases outside the gene matches. The CDR3 totals 16 residues. In DNA, the CDR3 is TGTGCCAGCAGCGCGACGACTAGCGGGGCTAGCGGGGAGCAGTACTTC. It codes for CASSATTSGASGEQYF. Variable domain in full (rest from reference TRBV9 and TRBJ2-7): DSGVTQTPKHLITATGQRVTLRCSPRSGDLSVYWYQQSLDQGLQFLIQYYNGEERAKGNILERFSAQQFPDLHSELNLSSLELGDSALYFCASSATTSGASGEQYFGPGTRLTVT.

The chain links TRBV18 to TRBJ2-6, with TRBD2 matching 11 bases. From germline, CDR1 is KGHSH and CDR2 LQKENI. V gave up 4 bases and J gave up 0 bases; unmatched junction bases: 5. The CDR3 consists of 18 residues. Here the CDR3 DNA reads TGTGCCAGCTCACACATACTAGCGGGGGACTCTGGGGCCAACGTCCTGACTTTC. It codes for CASSHILAGDSGANVLTF.

The chain uses TRBV4-1 and TRBJ1-1; D is unresolved. This CDR3 has 16 residues. Between the trimmed V and J ends, which lost 0 bases and 1 base, there was a span of 12 bases. From germline, CDR1 is MGHRA and CDR2 YSYEKL. CDR3 coding DNA: TGCGCCAGCAGCCAAGAGGGTGGACGGGGGAACACTGAAGCTTTCTTT. Protein sequence: CASSQEGGRGNTEAFF.

The DNA for the CDR3 is TGTGCCAGCAGCTTAACTCCAGATACGCAGTATTTT. Protein: CASSLTPDTQYF. V usage is TRBV5-6 and J usage is TRBJ2-3; D unclear. Deletions cut 2 bases from V and 4 bases from J, with 5 bases between. CDR1 is SGHDT, CDR2 YYEEEE, per germline. This CDR3 contains 12 residues.

The chain couples TRBV6-1 to TRBJ2-7, with 13 bases lining up with TRBD2. Germline CDR1 reads MNHNS; CDR2 reads SASEGT. V shed 3 bases and J 3 bases; nucleotides not matched to a gene: 14. The CDR3 loop spans 19 amino acids. CDR3 nucleotide sequence: TGTGCCAGCAGTGATGGGATTGCCTCGGGACTAGCGGGATTCTACGAGCAGTACTTC. Amino acid sequence: CASSDGIASGLAGFYEQYF.

This chain uses TRBV27 with TRBJ2-3; tentative D call: TRBD2 (6 bases). The V end was cut by 6 bases, the J end by 0 bases, with 13 bases between. CDR3 length: 15 residues. Germline values: CDR1 MNHEY, CDR2 SMNVEV (reference sequence). This chain's CDR3 is CASRVFRGSTDTQYF. For the CDR3, the DNA is TGTGCCAGCAGAGTCTTCCGGGGGAGCACAGATACGCAGTATTTT.

V usage is TRBV27 and J usage is TRBJ2-5; 10 nucleotides match TRBD2. CDR1 is MNHEY, CDR2 SMNVEV, per germline (reference sequence). Unmatched junction bases numbered 8, after V lost 3 bases and J lost 7 bases. This CDR3 is built from 15 residues. CDR3 protein: CASSFLAGASGTQYF. The CDR3 DNA sequence: TGTGCCAGCAGTTTTCTAGCGGGGGCCTCCGGGACCCAGTACTTC.

The chain carries TRBV4-1 and TRBJ2-3; perhaps TRBD1 as D (5 bases). The CDR3 has 17 amino acids. Trimming removed 5 bases from V and 6 bases from J, with 24 bases in between. Germline V gene sequence: CDR1 MGHRA, CDR2 YSYEKL. In DNA form, the CDR3 reads TGCGCCAGCAGCATCGCCCCGGACACCCAGTCGATTGATACGCAGTATTTT. The encoded protein is CASSIAPDTQSIDTQYF.

This clone was detected only a few times. This sequence joins TRBV10-3 and TRBJ2-7, with D perhaps matching TRBD2 (5 bases). This CDR3 spans 15 amino acids. The germline gives CDR1 ENHRY, CDR2 SYGVKD. The V end was cut by 6 bases, the J end by 3 bases, with 18 bases between. CDR3 DNA: TGTGCCATCAGCGGACTGGGGTTCCTTAGCTACGAGCAGTACTTC. Protein: CAISGLGFLSYEQYF.

This chain uses TRBV2 with TRBJ1-5; 7 nucleotides align to TRBD1. The CDR3 contains 14 residues. Germline V lookup: CDR1 SNHLY, CDR2 FYNNEI. V shed 6 bases and J 2 bases; nucleotides not matched to a gene: 4. CDR3: CASSVTGGNQPQHF. As DNA, the CDR3 is TGTGCCAGCAGCGTCACAGGGGGCAATCAGCCCCAGCATTTT.

This clone has just one count. The V gene is TRBV5-1, the J gene TRBJ1-1; the match to TRBD1 covers 8 bases. The CDR3 is 14 amino acids. V was clipped by 6 bases and J by 1 base; unmatched bases: 5. In germline, CDR1 is SGHRS, CDR2 YFSETQ. CDR3 sequence: CASNSGQGNTEAFF. The CDR3 nucleotides read TGCGCCAGCAACAGCGGACAGGGGAACACTGAAGCTTTCTTT.